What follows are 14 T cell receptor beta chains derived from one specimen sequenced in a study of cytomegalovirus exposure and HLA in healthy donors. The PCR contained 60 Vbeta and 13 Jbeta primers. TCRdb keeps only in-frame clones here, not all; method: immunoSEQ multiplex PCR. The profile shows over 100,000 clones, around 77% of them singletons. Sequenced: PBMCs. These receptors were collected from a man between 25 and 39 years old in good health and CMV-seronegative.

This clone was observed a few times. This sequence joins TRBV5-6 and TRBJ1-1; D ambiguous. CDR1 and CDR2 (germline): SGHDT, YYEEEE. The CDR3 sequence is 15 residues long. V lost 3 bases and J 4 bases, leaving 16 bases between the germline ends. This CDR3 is CASSSRGFFGTEAFF. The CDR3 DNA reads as TGTGCCAGCAGCTCAAGAGGGTTTTTTGGCACTGAAGCTTTCTTT. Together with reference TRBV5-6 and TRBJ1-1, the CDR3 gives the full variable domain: DAGVTQSPTHLIKTRGQQVTLRCSPKSGHDTVSWYQQALGQGPQFIFQYYEEEERQRGNFPDRFSGHQFPNYSSELNVNALLLGDSALYLCASSSRGFFGTEAFFGQGTRLTVV.

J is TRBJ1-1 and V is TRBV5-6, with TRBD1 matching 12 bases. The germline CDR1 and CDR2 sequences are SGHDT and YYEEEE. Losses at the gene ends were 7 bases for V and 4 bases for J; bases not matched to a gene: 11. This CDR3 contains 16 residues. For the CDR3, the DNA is TGTGCCAGCGGCGAAAGGGACAGGGGGCAGGGCACTGAAGCTTTCTTT. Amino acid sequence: CASGERDRGQGTEAFF. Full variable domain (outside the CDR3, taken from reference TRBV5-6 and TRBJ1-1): DAGVTQSPTHLIKTRGQQVTLRCSPKSGHDTVSWYQQALGQGPQFIFQYYEEEERQRGNFPDRFSGHQFPNYSSELNVNALLLGDSALYLCASGERDRGQGTEAFFGQGTRLTVV.

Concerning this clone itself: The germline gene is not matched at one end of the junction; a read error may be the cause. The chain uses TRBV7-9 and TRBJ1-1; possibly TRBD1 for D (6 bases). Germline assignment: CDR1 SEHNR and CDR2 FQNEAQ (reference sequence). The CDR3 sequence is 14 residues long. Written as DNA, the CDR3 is TGTGCCAGCAGCACCCTAGACAGGAACCCTGAAGCTTTCTTT. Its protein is CASSTLDRNPEAFF.

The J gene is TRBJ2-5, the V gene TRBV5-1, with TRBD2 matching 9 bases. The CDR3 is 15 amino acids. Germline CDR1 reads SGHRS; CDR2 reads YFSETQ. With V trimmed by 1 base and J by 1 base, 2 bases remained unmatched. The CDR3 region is CASSLLAGRQETQYF. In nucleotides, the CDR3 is TGCGCCAGCAGCTTGCTAGCGGGGCGCCAAGAGACCCAGTACTTC.

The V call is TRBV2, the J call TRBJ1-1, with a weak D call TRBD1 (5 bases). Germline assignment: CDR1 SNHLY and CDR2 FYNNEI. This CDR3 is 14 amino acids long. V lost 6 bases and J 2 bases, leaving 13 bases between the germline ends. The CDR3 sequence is CASRDWGGNTEAFF. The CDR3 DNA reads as TGTGCCAGCAGAGACTGGGGGGGTAACACTGAAGCTTTCTTT.

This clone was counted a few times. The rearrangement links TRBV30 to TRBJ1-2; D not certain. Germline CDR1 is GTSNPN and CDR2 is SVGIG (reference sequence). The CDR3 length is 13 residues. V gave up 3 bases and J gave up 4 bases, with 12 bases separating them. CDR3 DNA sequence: TGTGCCTGGAGCGACGAGGCCCTCTATGGCTACACCTTC. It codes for CAWSDEALYGYTF.

CDR3 bases: TGTGCCAGCAGACTACACGGACAGGGTAAGAGGACTGAAGCTTTCTTT. Translation: CASRLHGQGKRTEAFF. The chain employs TRBV6-6 and TRBJ1-1; 8 bases line up with TRBD1. The V segment lost 6 bases and the J segment 5 bases; nucleotides outside the gene matches: 14. Germline loops: CDR1 MNHNY, CDR2 SVGAGI (reference sequence). The CDR3 has 16 amino acids.

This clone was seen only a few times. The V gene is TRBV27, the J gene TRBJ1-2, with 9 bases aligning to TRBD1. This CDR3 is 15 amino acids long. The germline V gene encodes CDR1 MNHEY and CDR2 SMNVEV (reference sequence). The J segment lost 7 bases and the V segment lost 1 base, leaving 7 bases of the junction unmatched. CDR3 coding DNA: TGTGCCAGCAGTTTATGGGGGACAGGGACGAGTGGCTACACCTTC. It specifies CASSLWGTGTSGYTF.

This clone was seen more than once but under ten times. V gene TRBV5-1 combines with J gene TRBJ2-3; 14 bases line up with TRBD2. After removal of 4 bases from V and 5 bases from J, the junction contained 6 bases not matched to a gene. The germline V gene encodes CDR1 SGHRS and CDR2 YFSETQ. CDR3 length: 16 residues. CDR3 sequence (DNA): TGCGCCAGCAGCCCCAGGACTAGCGGGGGGAAAGATACGCAGTATTTT. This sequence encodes CASSPRTSGGKDTQYF.

CDR3 protein: CATSRDHAAAGQGNAFF. CDR3 DNA sequence: TGTGCCACCAGCAGAGATCATGCGGCAGCGGGGCAGGGTAATGCTTTCTTT. The rearrangement joins TRBV15 to TRBJ1-1; possible D gene TRBD1, 5 bases. Trimming removed 0 bases from V and 11 bases from J, with 25 bases in between. Germline V gene sequence: CDR1 LNHNV, CDR2 YYDKDF (reference sequence). This CDR3 spans 17 amino acids. The full variable domain, rest sourced from reference TRBV15 and TRBJ1-1, is DAMVIQNPRYQVTQFGKPVTLSCSQTLNHNVMYWYQQKSSQAPKLLFHYYDKDFNNEADTPDNFQSRRPNTSFCFLDIRSPGLGDTAMYLCATSRDHAAAGQGNAFFGQGTRLTVV.

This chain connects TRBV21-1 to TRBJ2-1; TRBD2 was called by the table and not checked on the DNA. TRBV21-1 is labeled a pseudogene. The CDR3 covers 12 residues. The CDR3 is CASALVEGEQFF. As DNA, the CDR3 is TGTGCCAGCGCTTTGGTAGAGGGTGAGCAGTTCTTC.

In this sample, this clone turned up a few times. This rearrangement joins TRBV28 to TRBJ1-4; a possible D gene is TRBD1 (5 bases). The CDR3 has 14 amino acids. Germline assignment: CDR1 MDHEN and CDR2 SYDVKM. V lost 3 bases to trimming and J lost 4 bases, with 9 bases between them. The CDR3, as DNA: TGTGCCAGCAGTTTGGGGGGGGATAATGAAAAACTGTTTTTT. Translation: CASSLGGDNEKLFF.

CDR3 sequence reads: CASSSTGTQSVSNSPLHF. The CDR3 DNA reads TGTGCCAGCAGTTCCACCGGGACTCAAAGCGTCTCTAATTCACCCCTCCACTTT. The chain employs TRBV28 and TRBJ1-6; tentatively, D is TRBD1 (5 bases). This CDR3 contains 18 residues. V lost 4 bases, J lost 6 bases, and 22 bases lay in between. The germline V gene encodes CDR1 MDHEN and CDR2 SYDVKM.

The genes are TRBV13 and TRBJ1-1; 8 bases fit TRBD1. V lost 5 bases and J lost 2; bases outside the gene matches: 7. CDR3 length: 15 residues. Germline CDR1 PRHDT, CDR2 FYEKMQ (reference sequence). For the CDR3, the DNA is TGTGCCAGCAGCGCCAGGGACAGGAGTAACACTGAAGCTTTCTTT. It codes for CASSARDRSNTEAFF.